Shown below are 23 T cell receptor beta chains from a single sample sequenced in a study of cytomegalovirus exposure and HLA in healthy donors. Primers: 60 Vbeta forward and 13 Jbeta reverse. Using immunoSEQ multiplex PCR, the repertoire was profiled, and TCRdb retains in-frame clones only, with some absent. The data contain under 200,000 clones, more than 65% of them singletons. Sample: PBMCs. The receptors originated from a woman aged 40 to 55 in good health and CMV-seropositive.

This chain joins TRBV7-2 and TRBJ2-5; a weak D match, TRBD2 (5 bases). V lost 2 bases and J 5 bases, leaving 18 bases between the germline ends. Germline loops: CDR1 SGHTA, CDR2 FQGNSA. CDR3 length: 16 residues. The CDR3 bases are TGTGCCAGCAGCTTAACGATCGGGGTTTATAGGGAGACCCAGTACTTC. This translates into CASSLTIGVYRETQYF.

In DNA, the CDR3 is TGCGCCAGCAACCTGGGACAAAACACCGGGGAGCTGTTTTTT. Translation gives CASNLGQNTGELFF. The chain joins TRBV10-2 to TRBJ2-2, with D possibly being TRBD1 (6 bases). Germline V gene lookup returns CDR1 WSHSY and CDR2 SAAADI. CDR3 length: 14 amino acids. V was pared by 7 bases and J by 2 bases, with 11 bases between.

The rearrangement joins TRBV6-4 to TRBJ1-1; D unresolved. CDR1 is MRHNA and CDR2 is SNTAGT in the germline V gene. Trimming stripped 6 bases from V and 5 bases from J, with 10 bases between. CDR3 length: 12 residues. The CDR3 spells CASRKSQTEAFF. Written as DNA, the CDR3 is TGTGCCAGCAGGAAAAGTCAGACTGAAGCTTTCTTT.

This chain links TRBV28 with TRBJ1-5; maybe TRBD1 (6 bases). Trimming left V 5 bases short and J 4 bases short, with 9 bases between. CDR1 and CDR2 from the germline V gene are MDHEN and SYDVKM. This CDR3 has 13 residues. CDR3 loop: CASSTGTNQPQHF. CDR3 sequence (DNA): TGTGCCAGCAGTACCGGGACAAATCAGCCCCAGCATTTT. The full variable domain, its missing parts supplied by reference TRBV28 and TRBJ1-5, is DVKVTQSSRYLVKRTGEKVFLECVQDMDHENMFWYRQDPGLGLRLIYFSYDVKMKEKGDIPEGYSVSREKKERFSLILESASTNQTSMYLCASSTGTNQPQHFGDGTRLSIL.

The V call is TRBV5-1, the J call TRBJ2-5; TRBD2 aligns across 8 bases. Trimming cost V 0 bases and J 1 base; bases outside gene matches: 5. This CDR3 region has 16 residues. Germline loops: CDR1 SGHRS, CDR2 YFSETQ. CDR3 nucleotides: TGCGCCAGCAGCTTGGGACTAGCGCGGGCCCAAGAGACCCAGTACTTC. Its protein product is CASSLGLARAQETQYF.

This clone was picked up a small number of times. The chain combines TRBV7-9 with TRBJ1-1; tentative D call: TRBD1 (5 bases). V was clipped by 2 bases and J by 1 base, with 8 bases between them. The CDR3 has 14 residues. Germline V gene lookup returns CDR1 SEHNR and CDR2 FQNEAQ (reference sequence). The CDR3 loop reads CASSLNQGNTEAFF. DNA for the CDR3: TGTGCCAGCAGCTTAAATCAGGGGAACACTGAAGCTTTCTTT.

The chain joins TRBV29-1 to TRBJ2-1, with D possibly matching TRBD1 (5 bases). This CDR3 region has 13 residues. Looked up from germline, CDR1 is SQVTM and CDR2 is ANQGSEA. The V end lost 4 bases, the J end lost 3 bases, and 10 bases lay between the germline ends. The CDR3 coding sequence is TGCAGCGTTGTTGCCAGGGACTACAATGAGCAGTTCTTC. Its protein product is CSVVARDYNEQFF.

This chain uses TRBV6-5 with TRBJ2-1, with TRBD2 matching 12 bases. CDR3 length: 15 residues. From germline, CDR1 is MNHEY and CDR2 SVGAGI. The V and J ends lost 2 bases and 9 bases, in that order; junction bases with no gene match: 5. The CDR3 DNA reads TGTGCCAGCAGTTACGCTCTAGCGGGAGGGCGTGAGCAGTTCTTC. Protein product: CASSYALAGGREQFF.

This clone was seen a few times. The rearrangement joins TRBV7-9 to TRBJ2-5; TRBD2 is a possible D gene (7 bases). This CDR3 comprises 17 residues. Trimming stripped 5 bases from V and 1 base from J, with 20 bases between. The germline V gene encodes CDR1 SEHNR and CDR2 FQNEAQ (reference sequence). As DNA, the CDR3 is TGTGCCAGCAGCCCCCAGGGGCTAGCGGTGATCCAAGAGACCCAGTACTTC. Its translation is CASSPQGLAVIQETQYF.

This chain uses TRBV6-5 with TRBJ2-7; D is perhaps TRBD2 (7 bases). Deletions cut 8 bases from V and 5 bases from J, with 13 bases between. CDR1 is MNHEY, CDR2 SVGAGI, per germline. CDR3 length: 12 residues. CDR3 coding DNA: TGTGCCAGCCAGGGGACTATAAACGAGCAGTACTTC. Translation gives CASQGTINEQYF.

This clone was found a few times. V is TRBV6-6 and J is TRBJ2-7; a possible D gene is TRBD1 (6 bases). Germline-derived CDR1 and CDR2 are MNHNY and SVGAGI (reference sequence). V was shortened by 7 bases and J by 7 bases, with 17 bases between the two germline ends. The CDR3 consists of 13 residues. CDR3 sequence: CASISNPGQEQYF. The CDR3 DNA sequence: TGTGCCAGCATTTCAAATCCGGGACAAGAGCAGTACTTC.

In this sample, this clone turned up a few times. The chain employs TRBV28 and TRBJ2-7; TRBD2 matches at 9 bases. The germline V gene encodes CDR1 MDHEN and CDR2 SYDVKM. The CDR3 has 15 residues. V lost 5 bases to trimming and J lost 1 base; unmatched junction nucleotides: 6. The CDR3 DNA sequence: TGTGCCAGCAGTCTTAGCGGGAGTGGGTCCTACGAGCAGTACTTC. Amino acids: CASSLSGSGSYEQYF.

The chain combines TRBV2 with TRBJ2-1; D unclear. Trimming stripped 4 bases from V and 6 bases from J, with 13 bases between. CDR1 and CDR2 from the germline V gene are SNHLY and FYNNEI. This CDR3 region has 14 residues. The chain's CDR3 is CASSGRLTGNEQFF. CDR3 nucleotides: TGTGCCAGCAGTGGGAGATTAACTGGCAATGAGCAGTTCTTC.

The chain has TRBV28 and TRBJ2-5; 10 nucleotides agree with TRBD2. The CDR3 length is 17 residues. CDR1 and CDR2 (germline): MDHEN, SYDVKM. V trimming: 3 bases; J trimming: 5 bases; junction bases outside the gene matches: 12. This chain's CDR3 is CASSFSSGSGRRETQYF. CDR3 in DNA: TGTGCCAGCAGTTTTTCTAGCGGGAGTGGGAGACGCGAGACCCAGTACTTC. The full variable domain, its missing parts supplied by reference TRBV28 and TRBJ2-5, is DVKVTQSSRYLVKRTGEKVFLECVQDMDHENMFWYRQDPGLGLRLIYFSYDVKMKEKGDIPEGYSVSREKKERFSLILESASTNQTSMYLCASSFSSGSGRRETQYFGPGTRLLVL.

This clone was detected only a few times. The junction shows a germline mismatch at one end, possibly a read error. This chain connects TRBV5-4 to TRBJ1-2; TRBD1 aligns across 7 bases. The CDR3 consists of 14 residues. Germline assignment: CDR1 SGHNT and CDR2 YYREEE (reference sequence). This CDR3 reads CASRNRGKVYGYPF. As DNA, the CDR3 is TGTGCCAGCAGGAACAGGGGCAAAGTCTATGGCTACCCCTTC.

The chain joins TRBV2 to TRBJ1-1; no clear D gene. This CDR3 spans 13 amino acids. CDR1 and CDR2 (germline): SNHLY, FYNNEI. Trimming pared 4 bases from V and 3 bases from J, leaving 9 bases between. CDR3 bases: TGTGCCAGCAGTGGGACGAGGGACACTGAAGCTTTCTTT. As protein: CASSGTRDTEAFF.

The chain employs TRBV2 and TRBJ1-2; 11 bases map to TRBD1. After removal of 5 bases from V and 9 bases from J, the junction contained 8 bases not matched to a gene. In germline, CDR1 is SNHLY, CDR2 FYNNEI. The CDR3 has 14 residues. CDR3 protein: CASSYRDRGISYTF. The CDR3 DNA follows: TGTGCCAGCAGTTACCGGGACAGGGGGATCAGCTACACCTTC.

This sequence joins TRBV13 and TRBJ2-5; 7 bases are a match to TRBD2. Germline V gene data show CDR1 as PRHDT and CDR2 as FYEKMQ (reference sequence). This CDR3 spans 13 amino acids. The V gene end was trimmed by 5 bases and the J gene end by 7 bases; junction bases not matched to a gene: 7. The CDR3 spells CASSPVGEGTQYF. In DNA, the CDR3 is TGTGCCAGCAGCCCGGTGGGGGAGGGGACCCAGTACTTC.

The V gene is TRBV5-4, the J gene TRBJ2-5; TRBD2 matches at 8 bases. V lost 4 bases to trimming and J lost 5 bases; unmatched junction nucleotides: 7. Germline assignment: CDR1 SGHNT and CDR2 YYREEE (reference sequence). The CDR3 covers 14 residues. The CDR3 loop reads CASSTGGAGETQYF. CDR3 nucleotides: TGTGCCAGCAGCACCGGGGGGGCCGGGGAGACCCAGTACTTC.

The chain employs TRBV5-1 and TRBJ1-3; D ambiguous. CDR1 and CDR2 (germline): SGHRS, YFSETQ. Trimming took 2 bases from V and 6 from J, leaving 3 bases between them. This CDR3 has 11 residues. CDR3: CASSFLNTIYF. CDR3 coding DNA: TGCGCCAGCAGCTTCCTAAACACCATATATTTT.

This rearrangement joins TRBV19 to TRBJ2-1, with 7 bases matching TRBD2. The CDR3 sequence is 14 residues long. The J segment lost 4 bases and the V segment lost 5 bases, leaving 5 bases of the junction unmatched. Germline CDR1 is LNHDA and CDR2 is SQIVND (reference sequence). CDR3 nucleotides: TGTGCCAGTAGTTGGCTAGCGGAGTACAATGAGCAGTTCTTC. This gives the protein CASSWLAEYNEQFF.

In regard to this clone: The junction does not match germline at one end; this may be a read error. The V call is TRBV5-1, the J call TRBJ1-2, with a weak D call TRBD1 (6 bases). The germline CDR1 and CDR2 sequences are SGHRS and YFSETQ. The CDR3 spans 13 residues. CDR3 protein: CASSSPTGAHYPF. The CDR3 DNA follows: TGCGCCAGCAGCTCCCCGACAGGCGCGCACTACCCCTTC.

J is TRBJ2-5 and V is TRBV7-2, with 8 bases lining up with TRBD1. Germline V lookup: CDR1 SGHTA, CDR2 FQGNSA. The CDR3 has 17 residues. V lost 5 bases and J lost 2; bases outside the gene matches: 13. The CDR3 spells CASSTNGQGRIQETQYF. CDR3 in DNA: TGTGCCAGCAGCACTAATGGACAGGGAAGAATACAAGAGACCCAGTACTTC.